The 29 T cell receptor beta chains in this list originate from one sample, sequenced in a study of blood T cell repertoires in COVID-19. Sequenced by immunoSEQ multiplex PCR; TCRdb stores in-frame clones only, minus some. The sample carries about 140,000 clones, 75% to 90% recorded once. The sample was peripheral blood. These receptors were collected from a human donor in a cohort sampled during active COVID-19.

This rearrangement joins TRBV4-1 to TRBJ1-2; 9 positions agree with TRBD1. Germline CDR1 MGHRA, CDR2 YSYEKL. This CDR3 has 16 residues. V lost 4 bases, J lost 1 base, and 7 bases stayed unmatched. CDR3 amino acids: CASSRPGQGRNYGYTF. The CDR3 DNA reads TGCGCCAGCAGCCGACCGGGACAGGGACGTAACTATGGCTACACCTTC.

This rearrangement joins TRBV2 to TRBJ1-3; unclear D gene. The germline gives CDR1 SNHLY, CDR2 FYNNEI. The CDR3 covers 14 residues. Trimming took 2 bases from V and 0 from J, leaving 5 bases between them. CDR3 nucleotides: TGTGCCAGCAGTGAACCCCGCTCTGGAAACACCATATATTTT. Protein sequence: CASSEPRSGNTIYF.

V usage is TRBV18 and J usage is TRBJ1-3; D gene unclear. This CDR3 is built from 17 residues. Trimming took 1 base from V and 0 from J, leaving 13 bases between them. The V gene's germline CDR1 is KGHSH and CDR2 LQKENI. CDR3 residues: CASSPLLAAASGNTIYF. In DNA, the CDR3 is TGTGCCAGCTCACCACTATTAGCCGCTGCCTCTGGAAACACCATATATTTT.

The chain combines TRBV19 with TRBJ1-5; 12 positions match TRBD1. With V trimmed by 4 bases and J by 2 bases, 9 bases remained unmatched. Per the germline V gene, CDR1 is LNHDA and CDR2 is SQIVND (reference sequence). The CDR3 consists of 18 residues. The CDR3 protein is CASSKRDRGRDGNQPQHF. The CDR3 nucleotides are TGTGCCAGTAGTAAGCGGGACAGGGGGCGCGATGGCAATCAGCCCCAGCATTTT. The full variable domain, with the rest looked up from reference TRBV19 and TRBJ1-5, is DGGITQSPKYLFRKEGQNVTLSCEQNLNHDAMYWYRQDPGQGLRLIYYSQIVNDFQKGDIAEGYSVSREKKESFPLTVTSAQKNPTAFYLCASSKRDRGRDGNQPQHFGDGTRLSIL.

This chain connects TRBV7-8 to TRBJ2-1; TRBD2 aligns across 10 bases. Trimming at V came to 7 bases and at J to 2 bases, leaving 5 bases not matched to a gene. Germline CDR1 SGHVS, CDR2 FQNEAQ. The CDR3 is made up of 15 amino acids. CDR3 sequence: CASIPGTSAYNEQFF. The CDR3 nucleotides are TGTGCCAGCATCCCGGGGACTAGCGCCTACAATGAGCAGTTCTTC.

This chain links TRBV7-9 with TRBJ1-1, with 9 bases fitting TRBD1. Germline V CDR1 and CDR2: SEHNR, FQNEAQ (reference sequence). V lost 5 bases to trimming and J lost 4 bases; unmatched junction nucleotides: 8. The CDR3 runs 15 residues. CDR3 protein: CASSPGRTGATEAFF. The CDR3 DNA is TGTGCCAGCAGCCCAGGGAGGACAGGGGCCACTGAAGCTTTCTTT.

The gene calls are TRBV6-2 or TRBV6-3 and TRBJ2-1, with 9 nucleotides matching TRBD1. The CDR3 loop spans 17 amino acids. The V gene end was trimmed by 2 bases and the J gene end by 3 bases; junction bases not matched to a gene: 8. Germline V gene sequence: CDR1 MNHEY, CDR2 SVGEGT. CDR3 in amino acids: CASSYPLTGGNYNEQFF. CDR3 sequence (DNA): TGTGCCAGCAGTTACCCACTGACAGGGGGAAACTACAATGAGCAGTTCTTC.

The chain couples TRBV19 to TRBJ1-4, with no clear D. Looked up from germline, CDR1 is LNHDA and CDR2 is SQIVND (reference sequence). The CDR3 length is 15 residues. Trimming shortened V by 5 bases and J by 0 bases, and 10 bases separated the two germline ends. The CDR3 region has the DNA TGTGCCAGTAGTGGCGGGCAGACAACTAATGAAAAACTGTTTTTT. This translates into CASSGGQTTNEKLFF.

This sequence joins TRBV6-1 and TRBJ1-4; perhaps TRBD1 as D (5 bases). Germline CDR1 is MNHNS and CDR2 is SASEGT. This CDR3 spans 12 amino acids. The V end was cut by 3 bases, the J end by 7 bases, with 6 bases between. The DNA of the CDR3 is TGTGCCAGCAGTGATCAGGGTGAAAAACTGTTTTTT. As protein: CASSDQGEKLFF.

A single count supports this clone. The chain employs TRBV10-3 and TRBJ2-1, with 9 bases matching TRBD2. The CDR3 totals 16 residues. Germline V CDR1 and CDR2: ENHRY, SYGVKD. V dropped 2 bases and J dropped 4; count of bases not matched to a gene: 6. The CDR3 DNA reads TGTGCCATCAGTGAGCCTGGGACTAGCAGTTACAATGAGCAGTTCTTC. Its protein product is CAISEPGTSSYNEQFF.

V gene TRBV30 combines with J gene TRBJ2-7; 7 nucleotides agree with TRBD1. Looked up from germline, CDR1 is GTSNPN and CDR2 is SVGIG (reference sequence). V lost 3 bases and J lost 5; bases outside the gene matches: 7. This CDR3 comprises 13 residues. CDR3 in DNA: TGTGCCTGGAGCCTCAGGGGGAGAAACGAGCAGTACTTC. This translates into CAWSLRGRNEQYF.

The chain recombines TRBV19 with TRBJ1-2; D is undetermined. This CDR3 has 13 residues. Trimming took off 3 bases at V and 8 bases at J, with 13 bases between the two ends. From germline, CDR1 is LNHDA and CDR2 SQIVND (reference sequence). The CDR3 nucleotides are TGTGCCAGTAGTATCGGGATTGACACCGGCTACACCTTC. Amino acid sequence: CASSIGIDTGYTF.

The chain joins TRBV7-3 to TRBJ2-7; D uncertain. The V gene lost 4 bases and the J gene lost 3 bases, with 19 bases spanning the gap. The CDR3 runs 16 residues. Per the germline V gene, CDR1 is SGHTA and CDR2 is FQGTGA. DNA of the CDR3: TGTGCCAGCAGCTACCCCCAAGCCCGTGGTGACTACGAGCAGTACGTC. It encodes CASSYPQARGDYEQYV.

V is TRBV3-1 (or the pseudogene TRBV3-2) and J is TRBJ1-1, with D hard to call. CDR3 length equals 16 residues. The germline gives CDR1 LGHDT, CDR2 YNNKEL (reference sequence). V was clipped by 3 bases and J by 3 bases, with 17 bases between them. CDR3 coding DNA: TGTGCCAGCAGCCAGCAGACACTTAGGTGGGACACTGAAGCTTTCTTT. It encodes CASSQQTLRWDTEAFF.

The chain combines TRBV2 with TRBJ1-1; D is possibly TRBD1 (6 bases). Trimming cost V 1 base and J 0 bases, with 15 bases left between them. Germline lookup yields CDR1 SNHLY and CDR2 FYNNEI. The CDR3 is made up of 17 amino acids. Here the CDR3 reads CASSEVRTGGMNTEAFF. The CDR3 DNA reads TGTGCCAGCAGTGAAGTTAGGACTGGGGGCATGAACACTGAAGCTTTCTTT.

The chain employs TRBV2 and TRBJ2-5; TRBD1 aligns across 9 bases. Germline trimming cut 6 bases from V and 1 base from J; bases unmatched to any gene: 9. CDR1 is SNHLY and CDR2 is FYNNEI in the germline V gene. This CDR3 has 16 residues. CDR3 amino acids: CASRRGQGRGQETQYF. The CDR3 bases are TGTGCCAGCAGACGAGGACAGGGGAGAGGCCAAGAGACCCAGTACTTC.

This chain links TRBV7-8 with TRBJ1-5, with D tentatively TRBD1 (5 bases). The V end was cut by 3 bases, the J end by 7 bases, with 16 bases between. The CDR3 covers 15 residues. Germline V CDR1 and CDR2: SGHVS, FQNEAQ. The CDR3 bases are TGTGCCAGCAGCTTTTGGCAGGGCATCACGCAGCCCCAGCATTTT. Amino acids: CASSFWQGITQPQHF.

The gene calls are TRBV7-8 and TRBJ2-5; TRBD1 agrees at 8 bases. Germline CDR1 SGHVS, CDR2 FQNEAQ. The CDR3 is made up of 20 amino acids. Losses at the gene ends were 2 bases for V and 5 bases for J; bases not matched to a gene: 22. Written as DNA, the CDR3 is TGTGCCAGCAGCTTAATGTCGCAGGGGGCGCGGGTAGGGGTTGCCGAGACCCAGTACTTC. Its protein product is CASSLMSQGARVGVAETQYF.

The chain combines TRBV4-1 with TRBJ2-7; D gene unclear. This CDR3 has 15 amino acids. Germline V lookup: CDR1 MGHRA, CDR2 YSYEKL. V shed 0 bases and J shed 3 bases, with 12 bases lying between them. CDR3 coding DNA: TGCGCCAGCAGCCAAGATCGTGAGGTTTTCTACGAGCAGTACTTC. Amino acids: CASSQDREVFYEQYF.

The CDR3 bases are TGTGCCAGCACCCTCCGGATCGGGACAGGGAATTCACCCCTCCACTTT. Protein product: CASTLRIGTGNSPLHF. The chain combines TRBV5-4 with TRBJ1-6, with TRBD1 matching over 9 bases. V dropped 6 bases and J dropped 7; count of bases not matched to a gene: 11. CDR3 size: 16 residues. The germline V gene encodes CDR1 SGHNT and CDR2 YYREEE (reference sequence).

This clone was found once. CDR3 region: CASSFRGGNQPQHF. The CDR3 region has the DNA TGTGCCAGCAGCTTTAGAGGTGGAAACCAGCCCCAGCATTTT. The chain has TRBV3-1 (or the pseudogene TRBV3-2) and TRBJ1-5; D remains ambiguous. Germline CDR1 is LGHDT and CDR2 is YNNKEL (reference sequence). V was shortened by 5 bases and J by 7 bases, with 15 bases between the two germline ends. This CDR3 is 14 amino acids long.

The chain links TRBV6-4 to TRBJ2-3, with D unclear. The CDR3 length is 14 residues. Between the trimmed V and J ends, which lost 2 bases and 3 bases, there was a span of 9 bases. The germline CDR1 and CDR2 sequences are MRHNA and SNTAGT. CDR3 coding DNA: TGTGCCAGCAGTGACCGAGGCTTAACAGATACGCAGTATTTT. This translates into CASSDRGLTDTQYF.

This CDR3 reads CASSFEGLATSEQYV. CDR3 nucleotide sequence: TGTGCCAGCAGCTTTGAGGGACTAGCGACATCCGAGCAGTACGTC. The rearrangement links TRBV5-4 to TRBJ2-7, with TRBD2 matching 10 bases. The V gene's germline CDR1 is SGHNT and CDR2 YYREEE (reference sequence). CDR3 length equals 15 residues. The V segment lost 2 bases and the J segment 6 bases; nucleotides outside the gene matches: 8.

This chain connects TRBV12-3 or TRBV12-4 to TRBJ2-5; a weak D match, TRBD2 (5 bases). The CDR3 is 12 residues long. Trimming pared 6 bases from V and 5 bases from J, leaving 10 bases between. This CDR3 reads CASSGVYETQYF. The CDR3 DNA sequence: TGTGCCAGCAGCGGGGTGTATGAGACCCAGTACTTC.

CDR3 region: CASTATVRYEQYF. CDR3 nucleotide sequence: TGTGCCAGCACAGCGACAGTCCGCTACGAGCAGTACTTC. The chain combines TRBV6-5 with TRBJ2-7, with D perhaps TRBD1 (5 bases). The V gene lost 7 bases and the J gene lost 3 bases, with 13 bases spanning the gap. Germline assignment: CDR1 MNHEY and CDR2 SVGAGI. The CDR3 spans 13 residues.

This clone has just one count. The chain recombines TRBV28 with TRBJ1-2; no definite D call. Per germline, CDR1 MDHEN and CDR2 SYDVKM. The CDR3 sequence is 15 residues long. Trimming took 1 base from V and 0 from J, leaving 9 bases between them. The CDR3 DNA sequence: TGTGCCAGCAGTTTATCCCAGGCTACTAACTATGGCTACACCTTC. Residues: CASSLSQATNYGYTF.

The chain has TRBV7-3 and TRBJ2-3; 7 nucleotides line up with TRBD2. CDR1 and CDR2 from the germline V gene are SGHTA and FQGTGA. Trimming removed 5 bases from V and 1 base from J; junction bases left unmatched: 9. CDR3 size: 16 residues. This CDR3 is CASSPSGGGGTDTQYF. CDR3 nucleotides: TGTGCCAGCAGCCCCAGTGGGGGAGGGGGCACAGATACGCAGTATTTT.

The CDR3 sequence is CASSRQGAPSTGELFF. In DNA form, the CDR3 reads TGTGCCAGCAGCAGACAGGGGGCGCCTAGCACCGGGGAGCTGTTTTTT. The chain employs TRBV6-2 or TRBV6-3 and TRBJ2-2; 10 positions match TRBD1. The trim removed 6 bases at V and 4 bases at J, leaving 8 bases unmatched. CDR3 size: 16 residues. From germline, CDR1 is MNHEY and CDR2 SVGEGT.

V and J are TRBV6-6 and TRBJ2-3, with a tentative D call TRBD1 (5 bases). CDR1 is MNHNY, CDR2 SVGAGI, per germline (reference sequence). This CDR3 spans 15 amino acids. Trimming removed 4 bases from V and 3 bases from J, with 14 bases in between. CDR3 coding DNA: TGTGCCAGCAGTTCCCCAAGGGGTGAGACAGATACGCAGTATTTT. Translation: CASSSPRGETDTQYF.